Following are 24 T cell receptor beta chains from one sample sequenced in a study of shared clonotypes between healthy human individuals. Only in-frame clones appear in the TCRdb table, and some are missing; sequencing was by immunoSEQ multiplex PCR. The sample carries more than 900,000 clones, around 78% recorded once. Sequences were obtained from memory CD4+ T cells from PBMCs. Indicated subset: CD45RA-negative fraction. The receptors were sampled from a man aged 18-30 years in good health. Some clones in this sample may be carry-over from other donors' samples.

This clone appeared a few times. This sequence joins TRBV9 and TRBJ2-5; 9 positions match TRBD2. CDR1 and CDR2 (germline): SGDLS, YYNGEE. CDR3 length equals 13 residues. The V segment lost 5 bases and the J segment 3 bases; nucleotides outside the gene matches: 2. The CDR3 loop is CASSSGSEETQYF. CDR3 DNA: TGTGCCAGCAGTAGCGGGAGTGAAGAGACCCAGTACTTC.

This clone was counted between two and nine times. The chain employs TRBV5-4 and TRBJ2-5, with TRBD2 as a possible D gene (5 bases). With 0 bases removed from V and 1 base from J, the gap between germline ends came to 10 bases. The CDR3 length is 15 residues. Germline loops: CDR1 SGHNT, CDR2 YYREEE (reference sequence). The CDR3 loop is CASSLVLRGQETQYF. The CDR3 nucleotides read TGTGCCAGCAGCTTGGTACTTCGGGGCCAAGAGACCCAGTACTTC.

The V and J genes are TRBV5-4 and TRBJ2-5; possible D gene TRBD1, 6 bases. V lost 0 bases, J lost 5 bases, and 11 bases lay in between. The germline V gene has CDR1 SGHNT and CDR2 YYREEE (reference sequence). This CDR3 spans 14 amino acids. This CDR3 is CASSLVGAGETQYF. The CDR3 nucleotides read TGTGCCAGCAGCTTGGTGGGGGCCGGGGAGACCCAGTACTTC.

This clone has only a few counts. The chain couples TRBV10-3 to TRBJ2-7; 12 nucleotides align to TRBD2. The germline gives CDR1 ENHRY, CDR2 SYGVKD. The trim removed 2 bases at V and 7 bases at J, leaving 9 bases unmatched. This CDR3 comprises 16 residues. The DNA of the CDR3 is TGTGCCATCAGTGAGCCGACTAGCGGGAGAGTTGGGGAGCAGTACTTC. Its protein product is CAISEPTSGRVGEQYF.

This chain uses TRBV7-2 with TRBJ2-1; 7 positions match TRBD2. V shed 7 bases and J 2 bases; nucleotides not matched to a gene: 5. The CDR3 contains 14 residues. Germline V gene lookup returns CDR1 SGHTA and CDR2 FQGNSA. For the CDR3, the DNA is TGTGCCAGCACCACGAGCGGGGCCTACAATGAGCAGTTCTTC. This codes for CASTTSGAYNEQFF.

This chain uses TRBV7-9 with TRBJ1-3; D ambiguous. Germline-derived CDR1 and CDR2 are SEHNR and FQNEAQ (reference sequence). The V gene lost 5 bases and the J gene lost 4 bases, with 15 bases spanning the gap. There are 15 residues in the CDR3. CDR3 sequence: CASSPPRAPGNTIYF. CDR3 in DNA: TGTGCCAGCAGCCCCCCCCGAGCGCCCGGAAACACCATATATTTT.

This clone was detected only a few times. This sequence joins TRBV18 and TRBJ1-2; 10 nucleotides agree with TRBD1. The CDR3 is made up of 17 amino acids. Losses at the gene ends were 6 bases for V and 4 bases for J; bases not matched to a gene: 14. CDR1 and CDR2 (germline): KGHSH, LQKENI. The CDR3 DNA follows: TGTGCCAGCTCCCCCGGGACAGGGGCCCACGGCAGCTATGGCTACACCTTC. Amino acids: CASSPGTGAHGSYGYTF.

V is TRBV27 and J is TRBJ1-1; 7 nucleotides line up with TRBD1. The CDR3 is made up of 17 amino acids. The germline V gene has CDR1 MNHEY and CDR2 SMNVEV (reference sequence). Unmatched junction bases numbered 24, after V lost 8 bases and J lost 9 bases. CDR3 loop: CASARVLEGAPPLKAFF. DNA of the CDR3: TGTGCCAGCGCAAGAGTCTTAGAGGGGGCCCCCCCCCTGAAAGCTTTCTTT.

The rearrangement uses TRBV9 and TRBJ1-3; D remains ambiguous. CDR3 length: 13 amino acids. V lost 0 bases to trimming and J lost 8 bases, with 9 bases between them. Per the germline V gene, CDR1 is SGDLS and CDR2 is YYNGEE. Here the CDR3 DNA reads TGTGCCAGCAGCGTAGGGTTGGTCGACACCATATATTTT. It yields the protein CASSVGLVDTIYF. The full variable domain, its missing parts supplied by reference TRBV9 and TRBJ1-3, is DSGVTQTPKHLITATGQRVTLRCSPRSGDLSVYWYQQSLDQGLQFLIQYYNGEERAKGNILERFSAQQFPDLHSELNLSSLELGDSALYFCASSVGLVDTIYFGEGSWLTVV.

The rearrangement links TRBV9 to TRBJ2-1; 7 positions agree with TRBD2. This CDR3 comprises 19 residues. Trimming cost V 4 bases and J 0 bases; bases outside gene matches: 16. Germline V gene data show CDR1 as SGDLS and CDR2 as YYNGEE. The CDR3 protein is CASSFLRPGTIGSYNEQFF. DNA for the CDR3: TGTGCCAGCAGCTTCCTCCGGCCCGGGACTATCGGCTCCTACAATGAGCAGTTCTTC.

The chain has TRBV5-6 and TRBJ2-1, with D possibly being TRBD1 (5 bases). This CDR3 comprises 18 residues. Trimming stripped 0 bases from V and 2 bases from J, with 18 bases between. Germline CDR1 reads SGHDT; CDR2 reads YYEEEE. This chain's CDR3 is CASSLGPPQESAYNEQFF. The CDR3 nucleotides read TGTGCCAGCAGCTTGGGGCCCCCACAGGAGTCAGCCTACAATGAGCAGTTCTTC. Using reference TRBV5-6 and TRBJ2-1 for the parts outside the CDR3, the full variable domain is DAGVTQSPTHLIKTRGQQVTLRCSPKSGHDTVSWYQQALGQGPQFIFQYYEEEERQRGNFPDRFSGHQFPNYSSELNVNALLLGDSALYLCASSLGPPQESAYNEQFFGPGTRLTVL.

Concerning this clone itself: A much larger clone sits a single nucleotide away, making a read error possible. Different DNA sequences within this sample yield the same CDR3. This rearrangement joins TRBV5-1 to TRBJ2-5; D is unclear. Germline values: CDR1 SGHRS, CDR2 YFSETQ. This CDR3 region has 14 residues. V lost 1 base to trimming and J lost 2 bases, with 9 bases between them. For the CDR3, the DNA is TGCGCCAGCAGCTTGATGGCGCAGCAAGAGACCCAGTACTTC. It specifies CASSLMAQQETQYF.

The chain is built from TRBV19 and TRBJ1-1, with a tentative D call TRBD1 (5 bases). Germline CDR1 reads LNHDA; CDR2 reads SQIVND (reference sequence). The CDR3 contains 16 residues. The V gene lost 2 bases and the J gene lost 1 base, with 14 bases spanning the gap. The chain's CDR3 is CASSILLGTGNTEAFF. The CDR3 region has the DNA TGTGCCAGTAGTATACTCTTAGGTACAGGGAACACTGAAGCTTTCTTT. The full variable domain, completed using reference TRBV19 and TRBJ1-1, is DGGITQSPKYLFRKEGQNVTLSCEQNLNHDAMYWYRQDPGQGLRLIYYSQIVNDFQKGDIAEGYSVSREKKESFPLTVTSAQKNPTAFYLCASSILLGTGNTEAFFGQGTRLTVV.

The chain links TRBV28 to TRBJ2-3; 13 bases match TRBD2. J gave up 4 bases and V 6 bases, and 7 bases lay outside the gene matches. Germline values: CDR1 MDHEN, CDR2 SYDVKM. The CDR3 spans 16 residues. CDR3 DNA sequence: TGTGCCAGCAGCAGCGGGGGACTAGCGGGATCAGATACGCAGTATTTT. This codes for CASSSGGLAGSDTQYF.

The gene calls are TRBV7-6 and TRBJ1-4; a possible D gene is TRBD1 (5 bases). This CDR3 comprises 14 residues. V was clipped by 4 bases and J by 5 bases, with 11 bases between them. The germline V gene encodes CDR1 SGHVS and CDR2 FNYEAQ. The CDR3 region has the DNA TGTGCCAGCAGCTCCGGGACGGCGAATGAAAAACTGTTTTTT. It specifies CASSSGTANEKLFF.

The chain recombines TRBV14 with TRBJ1-4; 8 bases are shared with TRBD1. Germline CDR1 and CDR2: SGHDN and FVKESK. V gave up 5 bases and J gave up 6 bases; unmatched junction bases: 8. The CDR3 spans 15 residues. CDR3 amino acids: CASSYRTGWDEKLFF. CDR3 coding DNA: TGTGCCAGCAGCTACAGGACAGGGTGGGATGAAAAACTGTTTTTT. Combining the CDR3 with reference TRBV14 and TRBJ1-4 gives the whole variable domain EAGVTQFPSHSVIEKGQTVTLRCDPISGHDNLYWYRRVMGKEIKFLLHFVKESKQDESGMPNNRFLAERTGGTYSTLKVQPAELEDSGVYFCASSYRTGWDEKLFFGSGTQLSVL.

This chain joins TRBV4-1 and TRBJ2-1; perhaps TRBD2 as D (5 bases). This CDR3 spans 16 amino acids. The V end lost 1 base, the J end lost 1 base, and 11 bases lay between the germline ends. The germline gives CDR1 MGHRA, CDR2 YSYEKL. The CDR3 sequence is CASSQGTFASYNEQFF. DNA of the CDR3: TGCGCCAGCAGCCAAGGGACTTTCGCGTCCTACAATGAGCAGTTCTTC.

The V and J genes are TRBV18 and TRBJ1-1; a weak D match, TRBD1 (5 bases). This CDR3 has 16 amino acids. Looked up from germline, CDR1 is KGHSH and CDR2 is LQKENI. The ends were cut back, 1 base at V and 2 bases at J, with 14 bases in the middle. DNA for the CDR3: TGTGCCAGCTCACCACGCCAGGGTGTAACTAACACTGAAGCTTTCTTT. Its translation: CASSPRQGVTNTEAFF.

The chain joins TRBV10-3 to TRBJ1-5; no firm D call. The germline V and J ends were trimmed by 0 bases and 0 bases, with 6 bases remaining between them. The CDR3 covers 15 residues. The V gene's germline CDR1 is ENHRY and CDR2 SYGVKD. The CDR3: CAISESIPSNQPQHF. As DNA, the CDR3 is TGTGCCATCAGTGAGTCTATCCCTAGCAATCAGCCCCAGCATTTT.

The chain has TRBV7-9 and TRBJ2-1; 9 bases are a match to TRBD1. Looked up from germline, CDR1 is SEHNR and CDR2 is FQNEAQ (reference sequence). The CDR3 consists of 16 residues. V was pared by 5 bases and J by 7 bases, with 12 bases of the junction left unmatched. CDR3 in amino acids: CASSLTGTGRINEQFF. The DNA of the CDR3 is TGTGCCAGCAGCCTAACCGGGACAGGGAGAATAAATGAGCAGTTCTTC. Looking up the rest from reference TRBV7-9 and TRBJ2-1 gives the full variable domain: DTGVSQNPRHKITKRGQNVTFRCDPISEHNRLYWYRQTLGQGPEFLTYFQNEAQLEKSRLLSDRFSAERPKGSFSTLEIQRTEQGDSAMYLCASSLTGTGRINEQFFGPGTRLTVL.

The chain is built from TRBV18 and TRBJ2-5; no clear D gene. The V gene lost 3 bases and the J gene lost 0 bases, with 11 bases spanning the gap. This CDR3 region has 15 residues. CDR1 is KGHSH, CDR2 LQKENI, per germline. Written as DNA, the CDR3 is TGTGCCAGCTCACCGCGTGGAGTGTACCAAGAGACCCAGTACTTC. Translation gives CASSPRGVYQETQYF.

The genes are TRBV2 and TRBJ2-1; 7 bases are a match to TRBD1. J was trimmed by 6 bases and V by 2 bases; bases with no gene match: 13. Looked up from germline, CDR1 is SNHLY and CDR2 is FYNNEI. The CDR3 runs to 17 residues. The CDR3 DNA reads as TGTGCCAGCAGTGAACTTTTAGGTAGGGGGCTCGGCAATGAGCAGTTCTTC. Amino acid sequence: CASSELLGRGLGNEQFF.

The CDR3 region is CASSLQSDTQYF. The DNA for the CDR3 is TGTGCCAGCAGCTTACAGTCAGATACGCAGTATTTT. V is TRBV11-2 and J is TRBJ2-3; no definite D call. The CDR3 length is 12 residues. Germline loops: CDR1 SGHAT, CDR2 FQNNGV. V shed 2 bases and J shed 4 bases, with 4 bases lying between them.

Concerning this clone itself: This sample includes further DNA sequences coding for the same CDR3. CDR3 region: CASTRTDTQYF. For the CDR3, the DNA is TGTGCCAGCACTCGCACAGATACGCAGTATTTT. V gene TRBV28 combines with J gene TRBJ2-3; D not resolved. The CDR3 contains 11 residues. V lost 7 bases and J lost 1, with 3 bases in between. CDR1 MDHEN and CDR2 SYDVKM come from the germline V gene.